The rows below give T cell receptor beta chains drawn from one sample of a study of cytotoxic CD8 clonotypes in ibrutinib-treated CLL. Clones were sequenced by immunoSEQ multiplex PCR, and TCRdb holds only the in-frame ones, with some missing. Of about 300,000 clones in the sample, about 72% are singletons; the top ten hold roughly 6%. The sample consisted of PBMCs, taken at disease progression, from a patient treated with ibrutinib. Receptors originate from a human donor with chronic lymphocytic leukemia. CDR3s include the opening cysteine and the closing phenylalanine or tryptophan. Clone sizes are given selectively: once, few, many, or a class where the clone is expanded.

TRBV5-1	-	TRBJ2-7	CASSLGGGGEQYF
TRBV5-1	-	TRBJ1-2	CASSLARGAEGYTF
TRBV15	-	TRBJ2-5	CATSRGGQAGETQYF
TRBV7-9	few	TRBJ2-2	CASSLERTTGELFF
TRBV7-9	-	TRBJ2-3	CASSPHLDTQYF
TRBV6-4	-	TRBJ2-2	CASSELMLAANTGELFF
TRBV29-1	-	TRBJ1-1	CSVVSGGYTEAFF
TRBV29-1	many	TRBJ2-2	CSVESGQSNTGELFF
TRBV21-1	few	TRBJ1-6	CASSKRESFNSPLHF
TRBV7-8	-	TRBJ2-7	CASSAHQGREQYF
TRBV27	-	TRBJ2-7	CASSYGRGRTYEQYF
TRBV10-3	-	TRBJ2-4	CAISEGGIQYF
TRBV5-1	-	TRBJ2-2	CASSFRDRGVGELFF
TRBV5-1	-	TRBJ1-1	CASSLGTFVQGGSEAFF
TRBV7-9	-	TRBJ2-7	CASSPSSYEQYF
TRBV7-3	few	TRBJ1-2	CASSFGTGRSYTF
TRBV5-4	-	-	CASSLTGRPAYEQYF
TRBV11-3	few	TRBJ2-7	CASSQHLQGTYEQYF
TRBV7-9	-	TRBJ2-1	CASSLVGNEQFF
TRBV9	-	TRBJ2-5	CASSNAGKVETQYF
TRBV10-3	-	TRBJ1-5	CAISDRVGDQPQHF
TRBV5-1	-	TRBJ2-7	CASSHKGAGPHYEQYF
TRBV11-2	-	TRBJ2-7	CASSLRQGATQRYF
TRBV5-4	-	TRBJ2-5	CASSLEARQQETQYF
TRBV9	few	TRBJ2-2	CASSAGVFGELFF
TRBV5-5	-	TRBJ1-2	CASSQWPITTGTDYGYTF
TRBV19	-	TRBJ2-7	CASSIRAGGAYEQYF
TRBV28	-	TRBJ2-4	CASSQVGTKNIQYF
TRBV28	-	TRBJ1-1	CASSPTVSGAFF
TRBV6-5	-	TRBJ2-3	CASSYAAGGGTDTQYF
TRBV5-4	-	TRBJ2-7	CASSPGGGSYEQYF
TRBV18	-	TRBJ2-3	CASSPTGDTQYF
TRBV7-8	-	TRBJ1-5	CASSNEVPPRQHF
TRBV5-1	-	TRBJ2-7	CASSTGGGRNEQYF
TRBV7-2	-	TRBJ1-6	CASSPNDSPLHF
TRBV28	-	TRBJ2-3	CASSLTGLGGDTQYF
TRBV7-9	-	TRBJ2-7	CASSFLGTGEWDVYEQYF
TRBV10-3	-	TRBJ2-7	CAISGWGGKREGPIVYEQYF
TRBV7-2	-	TRBJ2-3	CASSLVMDTQYF
TRBV19	-	TRBJ2-7	CASSKAPGLVPYEQYF
TRBV28	-	TRBJ1-2	CASRDGNYGYTF
TRBV28	once	TRBJ2-7	CASSTTSPSYEQYF
TRBV14	-	TRBJ2-7	CASSQDLTSGRPLQYF
TRBV21-1	few	TRBJ2-5	CASSTIFPDPQETQYF
TRBV7-8	-	TRBJ1-1	CASSTEWEDTEAFF
TRBV5-1	-	TRBJ2-7	CASSFRGSYEQYF
TRBV25-1	-	TRBJ2-3	CASSESGLGAQYF
TRBV5-6	-	TRBJ2-5	CASGSSGGGETQYF
TRBV5-1	-	TRBJ2-1	CASSPPGQYNEQFF
TRBV27	-	TRBJ1-1	CASSPRIMNTEAFF
TRBV2	-	TRBJ2-2	CASSGRGTMATNTGELFF
TRBV2	few	TRBJ2-3	CASSWTGVTDTQYF
TRBV4-1	-	TRBJ2-2	CASSQDRTDTGELFF
TRBV5-1	-	TRBJ2-7	CASSLQGRGEQYF